Listed below are T cell receptor beta chains from one sample, sequenced in a study of blood T cell repertoires in COVID-19. Clones were read by immunoSEQ multiplex PCR, and TCRdb kept only the in-frame ones, dropping some. The table records 250,000 to 350,000 clones, about nine tenths of them present only once. The specimen sequenced was peripheral blood. These receptors were taken from a woman in her forties or fifties who had recovered from COVID-19. The CDR3 runs from the conserved cysteine through the conserved F or W. The order of the fields is clone size, CDR3 length, V gene, D gene, J gene, CDR3 DNA, CDR3 protein. A D gene is named only where the DNA matches it firmly. Expanded clones get a size class; other rows say once, few or many, or leave the size out.

clone_size: .; cdr3_length: 13; v_call: TRBV28; d_call: TRBD1; j_call: TRBJ1-1; cdr3_nt: TGTGCCAGCAATTTACAGGGGGCGAGAGAAGCTTTCTTT; cdr3_aa: CASNLQGAREAFF
clone_size: .; cdr3_length: 16; v_call: TRBV5-5; d_call: TRBD1; j_call: TRBJ1-4; cdr3_nt: TGTGCCAGCAGCTTTGGACAGGGGGCAACTAATGAAAAACTGTTTTTT; cdr3_aa: CASSFGQGATNEKLFF
clone_size: .; cdr3_length: 14; v_call: TRBV2; d_call: TRBD1; j_call: TRBJ2-7; cdr3_nt: TGTGCCAGCAGATCGACAGGGCTGTCCTACGAGCAGTACTTC; cdr3_aa: CASRSTGLSYEQYF
clone_size: once; cdr3_length: 17; v_call: TRBV19; d_call: TRBD1; j_call: TRBJ1-2; cdr3_nt: TGTGCCAGTAGTATTCGAGGGGGCTCCACTCTTAACTATGGCTACACCTTC; cdr3_aa: CASSIRGGSTLNYGYTF
clone_size: .; cdr3_length: 13; v_call: TRBV3-1/TRBV3-2; d_call: TRBD2; j_call: TRBJ2-3; cdr3_nt: TGTGCCAGCAGCCGGACTAGCGGGAGGAAACTCTATTTT; cdr3_aa: CASSRTSGRKLYF
clone_size: .; cdr3_length: 16; v_call: TRBV7-6; d_call: .; j_call: TRBJ2-1; cdr3_nt: TGTGCCAGCAGCTCTCTAGGACTAGGGGGTGAGGTTGAGCAGTTCTTC; cdr3_aa: CASSSLGLGGEVEQFF
clone_size: .; cdr3_length: 17; v_call: TRBV14; d_call: .; j_call: TRBJ2-1; cdr3_nt: TGTGCCAGCAGCCAAGATTTCAGGGGACTACCCTACAATGAGCAGTTCTTC; cdr3_aa: CASSQDFRGLPYNEQFF
clone_size: few; cdr3_length: 13; v_call: TRBV2; d_call: .; j_call: TRBJ2-7; cdr3_nt: TGTGCCAGCAGTGAAAGGCTAGCGCGGGAGCAGTACTTC; cdr3_aa: CASSERLAREQYF
clone_size: .; cdr3_length: 12; v_call: TRBV6-5; d_call: .; j_call: TRBJ1-2; cdr3_nt: TGTGCCAGGGGAGGACGAGACTATGGCTACACCTTC; cdr3_aa: CARGGRDYGYTF
clone_size: .; cdr3_length: 12; v_call: TRBV9; d_call: TRBD1; j_call: TRBJ2-7; cdr3_nt: TGTGCCAGCGGACAGGGCTACTACGAGCAGTACTTC; cdr3_aa: CASGQGYYEQYF
clone_size: once; cdr3_length: 15; v_call: TRBV11-2; d_call: .; j_call: TRBJ1-2; cdr3_nt: TGTGCCAGCAGCTTAGATCGGGGGGGAAACTATGGCTACACCTTC; cdr3_aa: CASSLDRGGNYGYTF
clone_size: .; cdr3_length: 11; v_call: TRBV20-1; d_call: .; j_call: TRBJ1-2; cdr3_nt: TGCAGTGGGACTGAAGGCTATGGCTACACCTTC; cdr3_aa: CSGTEGYGYTF
clone_size: .; cdr3_length: 17; v_call: TRBV29-1; d_call: TRBD2; j_call: TRBJ2-2; cdr3_nt: TGCAGCGTCACTGATGGGGTGCGGGGGGCGAACACCGGGGAGCTGTTTTTT; cdr3_aa: CSVTDGVRGANTGELFF
clone_size: few; cdr3_length: 15; v_call: TRBV19; d_call: TRBD1; j_call: TRBJ2-7; cdr3_nt: TGTGCCAGTAGTGCACCGGGACAGGGGTCCTACGAGCAGTACTTC; cdr3_aa: CASSAPGQGSYEQYF
clone_size: .; cdr3_length: 14; v_call: TRBV6-5; d_call: .; j_call: TRBJ1-2; cdr3_nt: TGTGCCAGCACCAAAGGGGCATATCGTAATGGCTACACCTTC; cdr3_aa: CASTKGAYRNGYTF
clone_size: .; cdr3_length: 16; v_call: TRBV5-1; d_call: TRBD1; j_call: TRBJ1-1; cdr3_nt: TGCGCCAGCAGCTTGGCGGGCAGGGGGATGAACACTGAAGCTTTCTTT; cdr3_aa: CASSLAGRGMNTEAFF
clone_size: .; cdr3_length: 16; v_call: TRBV4-3; d_call: TRBD2; j_call: TRBJ2-3; cdr3_nt: TGCGCCAGCAGCCAAGATGGCCGGGGGGGGGTTGATACGCAGTATTTT; cdr3_aa: CASSQDGRGGVDTQYF
clone_size: .; cdr3_length: 13; v_call: TRBV30; d_call: .; j_call: TRBJ1-1; cdr3_nt: TGTGCCTGGAGTGGGGGACTGGACACTGAAGCTTTCTTT; cdr3_aa: CAWSGGLDTEAFF
clone_size: once; cdr3_length: 19; v_call: TRBV4-2; d_call: TRBD2; j_call: TRBJ2-5; cdr3_nt: TGTGCCAGCAGCCAAGATCTAGGTGGTAGCGGGGGGGCGGTGCAGACCCAGTACTTC; cdr3_aa: CASSQDLGGSGGAVQTQYF
clone_size: .; cdr3_length: 18; v_call: TRBV11-2; d_call: TRBD2; j_call: TRBJ2-1; cdr3_nt: TGTGCCAGCAGCCCCGGCGATCTAGCGGGAACCCTTCGGGATGAGCAGTTCTTC; cdr3_aa: CASSPGDLAGTLRDEQFF
clone_size: few; cdr3_length: 14; v_call: TRBV9; d_call: TRBD1; j_call: TRBJ1-6; cdr3_nt: TGTGCCAGCAGCGGGGGACAGGCGAATTCACCCCTCCACTTT; cdr3_aa: CASSGGQANSPLHF
clone_size: .; cdr3_length: 15; v_call: TRBV12-5; d_call: TRBD1; j_call: TRBJ2-1; cdr3_nt: TGTGCTAGTGGGGCCGGACAGGTGTCTAACAATGAGCAGTTCTTC; cdr3_aa: CASGAGQVSNNEQFF
clone_size: once; cdr3_length: 14; v_call: TRBV5-1; d_call: .; j_call: TRBJ2-5; cdr3_nt: TGCGCCAGCAGCTTGGGACAGGTGCAAGAGACCCAGTACTTC; cdr3_aa: CASSLGQVQETQYF